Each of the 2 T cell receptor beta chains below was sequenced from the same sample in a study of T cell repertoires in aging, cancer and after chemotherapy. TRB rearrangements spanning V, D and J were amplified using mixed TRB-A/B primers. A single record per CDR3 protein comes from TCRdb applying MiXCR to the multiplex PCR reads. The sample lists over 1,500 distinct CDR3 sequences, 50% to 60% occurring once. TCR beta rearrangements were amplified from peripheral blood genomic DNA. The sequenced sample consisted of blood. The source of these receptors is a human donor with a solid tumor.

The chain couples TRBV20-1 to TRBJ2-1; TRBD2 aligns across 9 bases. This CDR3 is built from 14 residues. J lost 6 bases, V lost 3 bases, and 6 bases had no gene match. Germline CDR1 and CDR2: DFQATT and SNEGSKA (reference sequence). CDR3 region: CSASRGGRGNEQFF. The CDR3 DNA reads TGCAGTGCTAGTCGAGGCGGGAGGGGCAATGAGCAGTTCTTC.

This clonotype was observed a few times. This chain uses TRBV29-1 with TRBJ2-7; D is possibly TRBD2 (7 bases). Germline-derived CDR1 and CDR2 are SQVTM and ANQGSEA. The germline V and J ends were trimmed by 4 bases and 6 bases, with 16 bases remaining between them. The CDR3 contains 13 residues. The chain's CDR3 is CSVGVGGRIEQYF. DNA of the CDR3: TGCAGCGTTGGCGTCGGGGGGCGCATCGAGCAGTACTTC.